What follows is one T cell receptor (beta chain) and its context. These data belong to a study of blood T cell repertoires in COVID-19. Sequencing was performed with immunoSEQ multiplex PCR; in TCRdb, only in-frame clones are kept and a portion is missing. The table lists 140,000 to 150,000 clones, less than 90% of them singletons. Germline V lookup: CDR1 SGDLS, CDR2 YYNGEE. The V gene end was trimmed by 0 bases and the J gene end by 7 bases; junction bases not matched to a gene: 6. The CDR3 has 14 amino acids. The specimen was PBMCs or T cells enriched from blood (not recorded which). The sequence came from a woman in her forties or fifties who had been exposed to COVID-19. The chain recombines TRBV9 with TRBJ2-5, with 7 bases aligning to TRBD2. For the CDR3, the DNA is TGTGCCAGCAGCGTAGCTTGGGGAGGGCGGACCCAGTACTTC. Protein product: CASSVAWGGRTQYF.